The 10 T cell receptor beta chains given below trace back to one sample, sequenced in a study of T cell changes during pregnancy in multiple sclerosis. Sequenced by immunoSEQ multiplex PCR; TCRdb stores in-frame clones only, minus some. The table has 77,000 or so clones, 85% to 95% seen once; the top ten hold around 0.75%. Specimen: peripheral blood, collected in the second trimester of pregnancy. The source is a female donor in good health, enrolled as a control in a pregnancy study.

The chain has TRBV4-2 and TRBJ2-1; 8 bases map to TRBD2. The V segment lost 0 bases and the J segment 5 bases; nucleotides outside the gene matches: 6. This CDR3 has 16 residues. Germline V gene lookup returns CDR1 LGHNA and CDR2 YNFKEQ. The CDR3 DNA is TGTGCCAGCAGCCAAGAGGAAGAGCGGGGGAACAATGAGCAGTTCTTC. This codes for CASSQEEERGNNEQFF.

V is TRBV5-6 and J is TRBJ2-2; TRBD2 agrees at 14 bases. Per the germline V gene, CDR1 is SGHDT and CDR2 is YYEEEE. V shed 1 base, J shed 6 bases, and the junction held 11 bases outside the gene matches. This CDR3 region has 19 residues. In DNA, the CDR3 is TGTGCCAGCAGCTTGCTTAGACTAGCGGGGGGGCTGCTCTCCGGGGAGCTGTTTTTT. This gives the protein CASSLLRLAGGLLSGELFF.

A single count supports this clone. J is TRBJ1-2 and V is TRBV7-2; 10 nucleotides agree with TRBD1. CDR3 size: 15 residues. Germline CDR1 SGHTA, CDR2 FQGNSA. J was trimmed by 4 bases and V by 5 bases; bases with no gene match: 7. The CDR3 DNA reads TGTGCCAGCAGCCCAGACAGGGGGCAGTTCTATGGCTACACCTTC. Residues: CASSPDRGQFYGYTF.

The J gene is TRBJ1-1, the V gene TRBV5-6; 9 bases map to TRBD1. The germline V gene has CDR1 SGHDT and CDR2 YYEEEE. V lost 5 bases and J lost 1; bases outside the gene matches: 3. This CDR3 region has 14 residues. The CDR3 sequence is CASRPDRGNTEAFF. CDR3 sequence (DNA): TGTGCCAGCAGGCCGGACAGGGGGAACACTGAAGCTTTCTTT.

The chain is built from TRBV5-4 and TRBJ2-2; TRBD2 matches at 12 bases. With 1 base clipped from V and 5 bases from J, the junction kept 0 bases outside the gene matches. The CDR3 has 15 amino acids. CDR1 is SGHNT and CDR2 is YYREEE in the germline V gene (reference sequence). The CDR3 coding sequence is TGTGCCAGCAGCTTGACTAGCGGGGGGACCGGGGAGCTGTTTTTT. Protein sequence: CASSLTSGGTGELFF. Filled out from reference TRBV5-4 and TRBJ2-2, the complete variable domain reads ETGVTQSPTHLIKTRGQQVTLRCSSQSGHNTVSWYQQALGQGPQFIFQYYREEENGRGNFPPRFSGLQFPNYSSELNVNALELDDSALYLCASSLTSGGTGELFFGEGSRLTVL.

The J gene is TRBJ1-2, the V gene TRBV19, with 7 positions matching TRBD1. Germline V gene sequence: CDR1 LNHDA, CDR2 SQIVND (reference sequence). Trimming at V came to 4 bases and at J to 6 bases, leaving 11 bases not matched to a gene. The CDR3 contains 15 residues. CDR3 residues: CASSNPGQSIHGYTF. Written as DNA, the CDR3 is TGTGCCAGTAGTAATCCGGGACAGTCGATACATGGCTACACCTTC.

This chain uses TRBV5-5 with TRBJ1-3; 7 nucleotides agree with TRBD1. V lost 4 bases, J lost 1 base, and 8 bases stayed unmatched. CDR3 length: 16 residues. The germline gives CDR1 SGHKS, CDR2 YYEKEE (reference sequence). The CDR3 here is CASSRQGLSSGNTIYF. The CDR3 DNA follows: TGTGCCAGCAGCCGACAGGGTTTGAGTTCTGGAAACACCATATATTTT.

V is TRBV19 and J is TRBJ2-7, with 10 bases aligning to TRBD2. J was trimmed by 0 bases and V by 5 bases; bases with no gene match: 13. Looked up from germline, CDR1 is LNHDA and CDR2 is SQIVND (reference sequence). The CDR3 extends over 18 amino acids. The CDR3 DNA sequence: TGTGCCAGTAGTCTGTGGGCTAGCGGGGGCCCAAGCTCCTACGAGCAGTACTTC. This encodes CASSLWASGGPSSYEQYF.

CDR3 amino acids: CATLGRGGDGYTF. The CDR3 DNA is TGTGCCACTTTGGGCAGGGGTGGGGACGGCTACACCTTC. V gene TRBV7-9 combines with J gene TRBJ1-2; possible D gene TRBD1, 6 bases. The CDR3 extends over 13 amino acids. CDR1 is SEHNR and CDR2 is FQNEAQ in the germline V gene (reference sequence). Deletions cut 10 bases from V and 8 bases from J, with 20 bases between.

The gene calls are TRBV7-3 and TRBJ2-3; 8 bases fit TRBD1. The CDR3 is made up of 18 amino acids. J lost 0 bases, V lost 5 bases, and 13 bases had no gene match. The V gene's germline CDR1 is SGHTA and CDR2 FQGTGA. The CDR3 coding sequence is TGTGCCAGCAGCCCATTTGGTCTCGGACAGGGCAGCACAGATACGCAGTATTTT. It codes for CASSPFGLGQGSTDTQYF.